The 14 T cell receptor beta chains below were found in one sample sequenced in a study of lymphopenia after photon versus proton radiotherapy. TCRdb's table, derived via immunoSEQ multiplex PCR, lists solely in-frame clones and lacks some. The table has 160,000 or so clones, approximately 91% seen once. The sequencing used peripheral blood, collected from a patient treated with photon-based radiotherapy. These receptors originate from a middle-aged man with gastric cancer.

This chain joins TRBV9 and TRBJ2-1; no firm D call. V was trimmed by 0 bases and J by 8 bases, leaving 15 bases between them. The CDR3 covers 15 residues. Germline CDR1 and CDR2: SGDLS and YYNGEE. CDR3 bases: TGTGCCAGCAGCGTAGGCAGCGTGTTTGGGCATGAGCAGTTCTTC. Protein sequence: CASSVGSVFGHEQFF. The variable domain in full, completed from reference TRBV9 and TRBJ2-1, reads DSGVTQTPKHLITATGQRVTLRCSPRSGDLSVYWYQQSLDQGLQFLIQYYNGEERAKGNILERFSAQQFPDLHSELNLSSLELGDSALYFCASSVGSVFGHEQFFGPGTRLTVL.

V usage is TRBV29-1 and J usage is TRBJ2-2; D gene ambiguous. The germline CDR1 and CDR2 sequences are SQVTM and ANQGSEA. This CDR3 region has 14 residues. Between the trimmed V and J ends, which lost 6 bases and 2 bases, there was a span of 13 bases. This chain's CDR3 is CSVQPRLNTGELFF. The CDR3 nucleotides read TGCAGCGTACAACCACGACTCAACACCGGGGAGCTGTTTTTT.

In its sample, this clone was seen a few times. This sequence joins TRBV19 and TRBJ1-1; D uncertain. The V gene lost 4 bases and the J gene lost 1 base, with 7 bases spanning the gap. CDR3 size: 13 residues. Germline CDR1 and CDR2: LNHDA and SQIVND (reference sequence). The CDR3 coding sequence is TGTGCCAGTAGTACAGGACCGAACACTGAAGCTTTCTTT. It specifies CASSTGPNTEAFF. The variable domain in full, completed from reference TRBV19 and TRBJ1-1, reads DGGITQSPKYLFRKEGQNVTLSCEQNLNHDAMYWYRQDPGQGLRLIYYSQIVNDFQKGDIAEGYSVSREKKESFPLTVTSAQKNPTAFYLCASSTGPNTEAFFGQGTRLTVV.

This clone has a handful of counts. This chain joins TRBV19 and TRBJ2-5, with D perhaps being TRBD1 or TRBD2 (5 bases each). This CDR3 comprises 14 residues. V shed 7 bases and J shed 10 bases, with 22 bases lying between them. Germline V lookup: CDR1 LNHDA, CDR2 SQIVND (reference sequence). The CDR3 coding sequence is TGTGCCAGTACTCCCCCGGGAAACCCCACAGGCCAGTACTTC. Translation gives CASTPPGNPTGQYF.

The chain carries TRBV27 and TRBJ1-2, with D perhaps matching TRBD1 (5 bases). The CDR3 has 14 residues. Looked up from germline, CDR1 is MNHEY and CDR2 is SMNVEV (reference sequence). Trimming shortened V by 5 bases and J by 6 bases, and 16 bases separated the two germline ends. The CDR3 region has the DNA TGTGCCAGCAGTCCCCAACAGGAGAGGAATGGCTACACCTTC. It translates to CASSPQQERNGYTF.

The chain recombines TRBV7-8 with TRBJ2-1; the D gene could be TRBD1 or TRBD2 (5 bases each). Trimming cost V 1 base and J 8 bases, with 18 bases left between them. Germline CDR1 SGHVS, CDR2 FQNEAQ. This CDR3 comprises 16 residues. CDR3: CASSLDAAVLGDEQFF. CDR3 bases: TGTGCCAGCAGCTTAGATGCAGCGGTCCTAGGGGATGAGCAGTTCTTC.

The CDR3 sequence: CASSLGASGMYEQYF. The DNA for the CDR3 is TGCGCCAGCAGCTTGGGGGCTAGCGGGATGTACGAGCAGTACTTC. The V gene is TRBV5-1, the J gene TRBJ2-7; 9 nucleotides align to TRBD2. This CDR3 contains 15 residues. CDR1 is SGHRS, CDR2 YFSETQ, per germline. Trimming took 0 bases from V and 4 from J; bases not matched to a gene: 5. The full variable domain, completed using reference TRBV5-1 and TRBJ2-7, is KAGVTQTPRYLIKTRGQQVTLSCSPISGHRSVSWYQQTPGQGLQFLFEYFSETQRNKGNFPGRFSGRQFSNSRSEMNVSTLELGDSALYLCASSLGASGMYEQYFGPGTRLTVT.

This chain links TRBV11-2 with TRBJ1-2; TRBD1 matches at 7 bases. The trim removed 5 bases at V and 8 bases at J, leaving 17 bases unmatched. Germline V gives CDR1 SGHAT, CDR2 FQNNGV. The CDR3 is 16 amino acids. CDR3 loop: CASSPIRDSQLWGYTF. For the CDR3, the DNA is TGTGCCAGCAGCCCTATCCGGGACAGCCAACTATGGGGCTACACCTTC.

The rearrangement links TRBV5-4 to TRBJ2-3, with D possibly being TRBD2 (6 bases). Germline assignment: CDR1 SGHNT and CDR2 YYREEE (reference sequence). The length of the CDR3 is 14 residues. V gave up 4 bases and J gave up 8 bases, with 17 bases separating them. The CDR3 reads CASSGDSERVTQYF. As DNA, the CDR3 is TGTGCCAGCAGCGGGGACTCCGAGAGAGTTACGCAGTATTTT.

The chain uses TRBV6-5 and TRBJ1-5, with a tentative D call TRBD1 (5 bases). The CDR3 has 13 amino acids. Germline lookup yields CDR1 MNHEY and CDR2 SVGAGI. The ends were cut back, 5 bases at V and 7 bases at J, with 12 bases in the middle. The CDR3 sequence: CASSRGGRQPQHF. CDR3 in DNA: TGTGCCAGCAGTCGGGGGGGGAGACAGCCCCAGCATTTT.

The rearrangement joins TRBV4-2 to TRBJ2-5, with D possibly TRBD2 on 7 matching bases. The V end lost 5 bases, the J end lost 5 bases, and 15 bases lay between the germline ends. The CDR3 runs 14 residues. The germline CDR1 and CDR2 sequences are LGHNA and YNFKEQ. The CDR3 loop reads CASSTAGAGETQYF. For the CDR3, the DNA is TGTGCCAGCAGCACCGCGGGGGCGGGGGAGACCCAGTACTTC.

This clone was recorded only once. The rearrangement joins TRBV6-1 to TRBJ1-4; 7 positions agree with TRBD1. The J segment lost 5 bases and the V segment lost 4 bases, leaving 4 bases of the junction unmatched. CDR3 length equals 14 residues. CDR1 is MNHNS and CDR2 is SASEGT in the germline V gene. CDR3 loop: CASSVGTANEKLFF. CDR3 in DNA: TGTGCCAGCAGTGTTGGGACAGCGAATGAAAAACTGTTTTTT.

As DNA, the CDR3 is TGTGCCTGGACCCCGGGATACACCGGGGAGCTGTTTTTT. Translation gives CAWTPGYTGELFF. This rearrangement joins TRBV30 to TRBJ2-2, with D possibly matching TRBD2 (5 bases). Germline loops: CDR1 GTSNPN, CDR2 SVGIG (reference sequence). This CDR3 has 13 amino acids. Trimming pared 4 bases from V and 3 bases from J, leaving 9 bases between.

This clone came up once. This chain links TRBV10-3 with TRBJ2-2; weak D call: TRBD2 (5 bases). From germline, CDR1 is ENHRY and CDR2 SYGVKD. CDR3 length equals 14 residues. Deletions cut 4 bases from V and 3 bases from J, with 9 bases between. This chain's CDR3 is CAISAQDYTGELFF. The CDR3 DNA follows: TGTGCCATCAGTGCCCAGGACTACACCGGGGAGCTGTTTTTT.